This passage covers 32 T cell receptor beta chains from one sample sequenced in a study of blood T cells in healthy people across ages. The second PCR ran about 6 to 12 cycles with a sample-barcoded 5' primer and J-beta primers. TCRdb re-analysed the 5' RACE reads in MiXCR, keeping a single row per CDR3 protein. The sample has around 800,000 distinct CDR3 sequences, more than 25% seen once. These data are also associated with another study on T cells of mothers and their children.

The sample was blood. All receptors derive from a boy younger than 18 in good health.

This clonotype was picked up a small number of times. The rearrangement joins TRBV3-1 to TRBJ2-5; a possible D gene is TRBD1 (5 bases). TRBJ2-7 matches the DNA end more closely, so the J call is doubtful. The V gene's germline CDR1 is LGHDT and CDR2 YNNKEL (reference sequence). The CDR3 is 12 amino acids. This CDR3 is CASSKDTSEQYF. CDR3 coding DNA: TGTGCCAGCAGCAAGGACACCTCCGAGCAGTACTTC.

This clonotype has just a few counts. The CDR3 DNA is TGTGCCAGCCACTCGGGGTATGGCTACACCTTC. Its translation is CASHSGYGYTF. The rearrangement joins TRBV28 to TRBJ1-2; D gene ambiguous. Germline lookup yields CDR1 MDHEN and CDR2 SYDVKM. The CDR3 is made up of 11 amino acids. The germline V and J ends were trimmed by 8 bases and 5 bases, with 9 bases remaining between them.

This clonotype appeared many times. The gene calls are TRBV5-1 and TRBJ1-3, with 7 bases aligning to TRBD1. Germline trimming cut 4 bases from V and 3 bases from J; bases unmatched to any gene: 4. The germline V gene has CDR1 SGHRS and CDR2 YFSETQ. This CDR3 spans 14 amino acids. The CDR3 DNA reads TGCGCCAGCAGCCCGGGACAGAGTGGAAACACCATATATTTT. As protein: CASSPGQSGNTIYF.

This clonotype was detected a few times. The genes are TRBV12-3 or TRBV12-4 and TRBJ2-6; D not resolved. This CDR3 spans 15 amino acids. Between the trimmed V and J ends, which lost 5 bases and 2 bases, there was a span of 10 bases. The CDR3 region has the DNA TGTGCCAGCAGTCGTGGACCAACTGGGGCCAACGTCCTGACTTTC. Its protein product is CASSRGPTGANVLTF.

As concerns this clonotype: The junction and the germline gene differ at one end; a read error may be behind it. V and J are TRBV13 and TRBJ2-4; D unresolved. CDR1 PRHDT and CDR2 FYEKMQ come from the germline V gene (reference sequence). This CDR3 is 14 amino acids long. CDR3 in amino acids: CASSLALPDNIQHF. As DNA, the CDR3 is TGTGCCAGCAGCTTAGCACTCCCAGACAACATTCAGCACTTC.

As DNA, the CDR3 is TGTGCCAGCAGCGCAGAGCGGGGAGCAAGGAATCAGCCCCAGCATTTT. This encodes CASSAERGARNQPQHF. The V and J genes are TRBV7-8 and TRBJ1-5; D ambiguous. The length of the CDR3 is 16 residues. V was shortened by 5 bases and J by 4 bases, with 18 bases between the two germline ends. CDR1 and CDR2 (germline): SGHVS, FQNEAQ.

The V gene is TRBV20-1, the J gene TRBJ2-1; the D gene is possibly TRBD2 (6 bases). The closer fit of TRBJ2-5 to the DNA end suggests the J call may be wrong. This CDR3 comprises 11 residues. Germline loops: CDR1 DFQATT, CDR2 SNEGSKA (reference sequence). CDR3 nucleotide sequence: TGCAGTCCCCGGGGGTTAGAGACCCAGTACTTC. It is translated as CSPRGLETQYF.

The chain employs TRBV6-1 and TRBJ1-4; 8 positions match TRBD1. CDR3 length equals 18 residues. CDR1 and CDR2 (germline): MNHNS, SASEGT. V lost 5 bases and J lost 5; bases outside the gene matches: 16. The CDR3 bases are TGTGCCAGCAGTCCACTTCACGTCGGACAGGGCAAAAATGAAAAACTGTTTTTT. This gives the protein CASSPLHVGQGKNEKLFF.

This clonotype was found a few times. The gene calls are TRBV25-1 and TRBJ2-5, with TRBD1 identical over 8 bases. This CDR3 comprises 13 residues. Germline CDR1 and CDR2: MGHDK and SYGVNS. Losses at the gene ends were 2 bases for V and 11 bases for J; bases not matched to a gene: 7. The CDR3 DNA reads as TGTGCCAGCAGTGAACAGGGGGCGCTTGAGCAGTACTTC. This sequence encodes CASSEQGALEQYF.

CDR3 region: CASSEGNDEQFF. CDR3 DNA: TGTGCCAGCAGTGAGGGGAATGATGAGCAGTTCTTC. This sequence joins TRBV2 and TRBJ2-1; D not resolved. With 3 bases removed from V and 8 bases from J, the gap between germline ends came to 8 bases. CDR1 is SNHLY and CDR2 is FYNNEI in the germline V gene. The CDR3 has 12 amino acids.

This sequence joins TRBV29-1 and TRBJ2-5; D gene unclear. This CDR3 spans 13 amino acids. The V gene's germline CDR1 is SQVTM and CDR2 ANQGSEA. V was trimmed by 4 bases and J by 7 bases, leaving 16 bases between them. CDR3 residues: CSVAQVMIGTQYF. CDR3 nucleotides: TGCAGCGTTGCCCAGGTTATGATTGGGACCCAGTACTTC. The full variable domain, in which reference TRBV29-1 and TRBJ2-5 provide the parts outside the CDR3, is SAVISQKPSRDICQRGTSLTIQCQVDSQVTMMFWYRQQPGQSLTLIATANQGSEATYESGFVIDKFPISRPNLTFSTLTVSNMSPEDSSIYLCSVAQVMIGTQYFGPGTRLLVL.

DNA of the CDR3: TGTGCCACCAGCAGAGATCTCAGGGGGGCCTACCGTCCCTACGAGCAGTACTTC. Its protein product is CATSRDLRGAYRPYEQYF. This rearrangement joins TRBV15 to TRBJ2-1, with D perhaps matching TRBD1 (7 bases). The DNA end lines up better with TRBJ2-7; the J call may be wrong. The CDR3 consists of 18 residues. The germline V gene encodes CDR1 LNHNV and CDR2 YYDKDF (reference sequence).

This clonotype was detected only a few times. One base away lies a much larger clone, so this may be a sequencing read error. The rearrangement uses TRBV28 and TRBJ2-7; D gene unclear. CDR3 length: 11 amino acids. Germline CDR1 MDHEN, CDR2 SYDVKM. Here the CDR3 reads CVSSPQYEQYF. CDR3 nucleotides: TGTGTCAGCAGTCCACAGTACGAGCAGTACTTC.

The V call is TRBV6-5, the J call TRBJ2-7; 9 bases align to TRBD1. Per the germline V gene, CDR1 is MNHEY and CDR2 is SVGAGI. V lost 0 bases to trimming and J lost 5 bases; unmatched junction nucleotides: 5. CDR3 size: 15 residues. The CDR3 DNA reads TGTGCCAGCAGTTACTCGTACAGGGGGCTGGACGAGCAGTACTTC. As protein: CASSYSYRGLDEQYF.

This clonotype turned up a few times. The J gene is TRBJ2-5, the V gene TRBV4-1; 8 positions agree with TRBD1. The J call may be wrong; the DNA end is better matched by TRBJ2-1. In germline, CDR1 is MGHRA, CDR2 YSYEKL. The CDR3 contains 16 residues. CDR3 loop: CASSPPDRGVSTEQFF. CDR3 nucleotides: TGCGCCAGCAGCCCACCCGACAGGGGTGTCAGTACTGAGCAGTTCTTC.

The rearrangement uses TRBV2 and TRBJ2-3, with 8 bases matching TRBD2. The V gene's germline CDR1 is SNHLY and CDR2 FYNNEI. V shed 5 bases and J 8 bases; nucleotides not matched to a gene: 6. The CDR3 sequence is 13 residues long. CDR3 amino acids: CASSFGTRGTQYF. The CDR3 region has the DNA TGTGCCAGCAGTTTCGGGACTAGGGGTACGCAGTATTTT.

The sample holds many counts of this clonotype. The chain is built from TRBV20-1 and TRBJ2-1; a possible D gene is TRBD2 (5 bases). V was clipped by 4 bases and J by 3 bases, with 13 bases between them. The germline V gene encodes CDR1 DFQATT and CDR2 SNEGSKA (reference sequence). The CDR3 consists of 14 residues. The CDR3 region is CSAKASHLYNEQFF. CDR3 bases: TGCAGTGCTAAGGCTAGCCACCTCTACAATGAGCAGTTCTTC.

This clonotype has ten or more counts. One junction end disagrees with the germline gene, perhaps due to a read error. The rearrangement joins TRBV5-1 to TRBJ2-5, with TRBD2 matching over 11 bases. The CDR3 spans 14 residues. Germline V CDR1 and CDR2: SGHRS, YFSETQ. As DNA, the CDR3 is TGTGCCAGCAGCTCCGGGACTAGCGGAGAGACCCAGTACTTC. It codes for CASSSGTSGETQYF.

This clonotype came up a few times. The chain carries TRBV12-3 or TRBV12-4 and TRBJ2-3, with 8 nucleotides matching TRBD2. After removal of 6 bases from V and 0 bases from J, the junction contained 2 bases not matched to a gene. The length of the CDR3 is 14 residues. This CDR3 reads CASRRLASTDTQYF. The CDR3 DNA is TGTGCCAGCAGGAGACTAGCGAGCACAGATACGCAGTATTTT.

The genes are TRBV3-1 and TRBJ2-5, with 9 bases that match TRBD1. With the DNA end fitting TRBJ2-1 better, the J assignment may be wrong. Germline V gives CDR1 LGHDT, CDR2 YNNKEL (reference sequence). There are 16 residues in the CDR3. The CDR3, as DNA: TGTGCCAGCAGCCCATATGACAGGGGGGGAAACAATGAGCAGTTCTTC. This translates into CASSPYDRGGNNEQFF.

This clonotype turned up a few times. The chain carries TRBV27 and TRBJ2-4; TRBD2 matches at 7 bases. Germline lookup yields CDR1 MNHEY and CDR2 SMNVEV (reference sequence). This CDR3 contains 14 residues. The V segment lost 6 bases and the J segment 9 bases; nucleotides outside the gene matches: 11. CDR3 DNA sequence: TGTGCCAGCAGCCTGCGTCGGGAGGAGGGCATTCAGTACTTC. Its translation: CASSLRREEGIQYF.

CDR3 nucleotides: TGTGCCAGCAGCCAAAGGACTAGCGGGGGGTCAGGGGAGCAGTTCTTC. Residues: CASSQRTSGGSGEQFF. This chain joins TRBV4-2 and TRBJ2-1; 14 bases are a match to TRBD2. Per germline, CDR1 LGHNA and CDR2 YNFKEQ. Trimming took 2 bases from V and 10 from J; bases not matched to a gene: 7. The length of the CDR3 is 16 residues.

CDR3 protein: CSVLSDPRGTDTQYF. The DNA of the CDR3 is TGCAGCGTTCTTTCCGACCCTAGGGGAACAGATACGCAGTATTTT. The chain links TRBV29-1 to TRBJ2-3, with D possibly being TRBD1 (5 bases). This CDR3 has 15 residues. Germline lookup yields CDR1 SQVTM and CDR2 ANQGSEA. V was pared by 5 bases and J by 3 bases, with 18 bases between.

The sample holds a few counts of this clonotype. The CDR3, as DNA: TGTGCCAGCAGTGAACACGGGTACGAGCAGTACTTC. Protein product: CASSEHGYEQYF. The chain combines TRBV25-1 with TRBJ2-7; D ambiguous. Trimming took 2 bases from V and 4 from J, leaving 6 bases between them. This CDR3 has 12 amino acids. Germline assignment: CDR1 MGHDK and CDR2 SYGVNS.

The sample holds a few counts of this clonotype. Here the CDR3 DNA reads TGTGCCAGCAGCTTAACTGGGGGGACTAGCGGGGGCAATGAGCAGTTCTTC. This sequence encodes CASSLTGGTSGGNEQFF. This chain uses TRBV7-3 with TRBJ2-5, with 14 bases identical to TRBD2. The J call is doubtful: the DNA matches TRBJ2-1 better. This CDR3 is 17 amino acids long. Germline V gene lookup returns CDR1 SGHTA and CDR2 FQGTGA.

The gene calls are TRBV20-1 and TRBJ1-2, with D unclear. V was shortened by 6 bases and J by 8 bases, with 22 bases between the two germline ends. Germline V lookup: CDR1 DFQATT, CDR2 SNEGSKA (reference sequence). CDR3 length: 14 amino acids. DNA for the CDR3: TGCAGTGCGCGGCGGTACGGACTCGTTCGGGGCTACACCTTC. It is translated as CSARRYGLVRGYTF.

This clonotype was counted a few times. The genes are TRBV7-2 and TRBJ2-5, with 12 positions matching TRBD2. Germline CDR1 SGHTA, CDR2 FQGNSA. J gave up 5 bases and V 7 bases, and 11 bases lay outside the gene matches. The CDR3 spans 16 residues. CDR3 region: CASTRTSGDTWETQYF. The CDR3 region has the DNA TGTGCCAGCACCAGGACTAGCGGGGATACGTGGGAGACCCAGTACTTC.

This clonotype was picked up a small number of times. The rearrangement joins TRBV4-2 to TRBJ2-3; 9 nucleotides line up with TRBD2. The CDR3 has 19 amino acids. The trim removed 1 base at V and 5 bases at J, leaving 16 bases unmatched. The germline V gene has CDR1 LGHNA and CDR2 YNFKEQ. CDR3 sequence reads: CASSQGTSGGFPVEDTQYF. For the CDR3, the DNA is TGTGCCAGCAGCCAAGGCACAAGCGGGGGGTTTCCCGTCGAAGATACGCAGTATTTT.

This clonotype was observed a single time. The chain recombines TRBV23-1 with TRBJ2-5; D gene ambiguous. TRBV23-1 qualifies as an ORF whose function is uncertain. Trimming took 9 bases from V and 5 from J, leaving 19 bases between them. The CDR3 runs 14 residues. Here the CDR3 reads CARQKGLKIETQYF. CDR3 DNA sequence: TGCGCCAGACAGAAAGGCTTAAAGATCGAGACCCAGTACTTC.

V and J are TRBV3-1 and TRBJ2-3; unclear D gene. CDR1 LGHDT and CDR2 YNNKEL come from the germline V gene (reference sequence). CDR3 length: 13 residues. V gave up 4 bases and J gave up 5 bases, with 10 bases separating them. CDR3 region: CASSPLNQDTQYF. CDR3 bases: TGTGCCAGCAGCCCCCTAAATCAAGATACGCAGTATTTT.

This clonotype was observed a single time. V and J are TRBV12-3 or TRBV12-4 and TRBJ1-5, with D perhaps TRBD1 (5 bases). The CDR3 consists of 16 residues. Trimming took off 5 bases at V and 6 bases at J, with 20 bases between the two ends. CDR3 sequence: CASSPQAGARTQPQHF. The CDR3 bases are TGTGCCAGCAGTCCCCAGGCTGGGGCGCGCACTCAGCCCCAGCATTTT.

The chain combines TRBV11-2 with TRBJ2-7, with no clear D. The CDR3 contains 12 residues. V shed 0 bases and J shed 6 bases, with 6 bases lying between them. CDR1 and CDR2 from the germline V gene are SGHAT and FQNNGV. The CDR3 loop is CASSLEIFEQYF. CDR3 DNA sequence: TGTGCCAGCAGCTTAGAGATCTTCGAGCAGTACTTC.